The 21 T cell receptor beta chains below all came from one sample that was sequenced in a study of blood T cell repertoires in COVID-19. Only in-frame clones appear in the TCRdb table, and some are missing; sequencing was by immunoSEQ multiplex PCR. The sample lists around 200,000 clones; around nine tenths were seen once. Material: peripheral blood. Receptor source: a man aged 18 to 30 with active or convalescent COVID-19.

The chain joins TRBV27 to TRBJ1-6, with D maybe TRBD1 (5 bases). The germline V gene encodes CDR1 MNHEY and CDR2 SMNVEV (reference sequence). The CDR3 runs to 18 residues. V shed 5 bases and J shed 0 bases, with 17 bases lying between them. CDR3 in amino acids: CASSLRATGSSYNSPLHF. The CDR3 coding sequence is TGTGCCAGCAGTCTCCGGGCCACAGGTAGCTCCTATAATTCACCCCTCCACTTT.

This chain links TRBV27 with TRBJ1-2, with D tentatively TRBD1 (5 bases). Germline V lookup: CDR1 MNHEY, CDR2 SMNVEV (reference sequence). The germline V and J ends were trimmed by 3 bases and 4 bases, with 9 bases remaining between them. The CDR3 extends over 13 amino acids. The CDR3 loop reads CASSLRQSYGYTF. The CDR3 DNA sequence: TGTGCCAGCAGTTTGCGACAGAGCTATGGCTACACCTTC.

As regards this clone: This sample includes further DNA sequences coding for the same CDR3. The rearrangement joins TRBV7-2 to TRBJ1-5; no clear D. V lost 5 bases, J lost 4 bases, and 15 bases lay in between. Germline V lookup: CDR1 SGHTA, CDR2 FQGNSA. This CDR3 spans 15 amino acids. This CDR3 is CASSPGGRGNQPQHF. The DNA for the CDR3 is TGTGCCAGCAGCCCCGGCGGGCGAGGGAATCAGCCCCAGCATTTT.

This sequence joins TRBV6-5 and TRBJ2-1, with TRBD2 matching over 9 bases. CDR3 size: 14 residues. Per the germline V gene, CDR1 is MNHEY and CDR2 is SVGAGI. J lost 3 bases, V lost 4 bases, and 1 base had no gene match. In nucleotides, the CDR3 is TGTGCCAGCAGTTTAGCGGGAGACTACAATGAGCAGTTCTTC. Translation gives CASSLAGDYNEQFF.

This chain uses TRBV11-2 with TRBJ1-1; D is undetermined. This CDR3 is 11 amino acids long. Trimming pared 5 bases from V and 3 bases from J, leaving 4 bases between. Germline values: CDR1 SGHAT, CDR2 FQNNGV. CDR3 DNA sequence: TGTGCCAGCAGCCTTCACACTGAAGCTTTCTTT. This sequence encodes CASSLHTEAFF.

The V and J genes are TRBV6-5 and TRBJ1-2; TRBD1 aligns across 9 bases. CDR3 size: 13 residues. Trimming removed 5 bases from V and 6 bases from J; junction bases left unmatched: 4. The V gene's germline CDR1 is MNHEY and CDR2 SVGAGI. The CDR3 sequence: CASSRTGEDGYTF. CDR3 DNA: TGTGCCAGCAGTCGGACAGGGGAGGATGGCTACACCTTC.

The chain links TRBV19 to TRBJ1-5; maybe TRBD1 (6 bases). V dropped 6 bases and J dropped 2 bases, with 14 bases sitting between them. The CDR3 spans 15 residues. Germline CDR1 and CDR2: LNHDA and SQIVND (reference sequence). The CDR3 reads CASSPTGYRNQPQHF. CDR3 in DNA: TGTGCCAGTAGCCCGACAGGATATCGCAATCAGCCCCAGCATTTT.

This clone was observed a handful of times. The J gene is TRBJ1-1, the V gene TRBV18; D unresolved. This CDR3 is 13 amino acids long. Trimming cost V 2 bases and J 8 bases, with 12 bases left between them. Germline V gives CDR1 KGHSH, CDR2 LQKENI. The chain's CDR3 is CASSPRGGMEAFF. DNA of the CDR3: TGTGCCAGCTCACCAAGAGGAGGGATGGAAGCTTTCTTT.

The chain employs TRBV25-1 and TRBJ1-6; TRBD1 matches 7 bases. The CDR3 extends over 14 amino acids. Per the germline V gene, CDR1 is MGHDK and CDR2 is SYGVNS. V gave up 7 bases and J gave up 7 bases; unmatched junction bases: 7. Written as DNA, the CDR3 is TGTGCCAGCACCTCGACAGGGATCAATTCACCCCTCCACTTT. Translating it yields CASTSTGINSPLHF.

The chain employs TRBV6-5 and TRBJ1-2; the D gene is possibly TRBD1 (5 bases). The V and J ends lost 1 base and 6 bases respectively, with 15 bases between them. Germline V gives CDR1 MNHEY, CDR2 SVGAGI. The CDR3 runs to 15 residues. As DNA, the CDR3 is TGTGCCAGCAGTTACTGGGGGGGAGGGAAGGATGGCTACACCTTC. This gives the protein CASSYWGGGKDGYTF.

The rearrangement joins TRBV6-5 to TRBJ1-3; D perhaps matches TRBD1 (5 bases). The V gene lost 5 bases and the J gene lost 4 bases, with 15 bases spanning the gap. Germline V gene sequence: CDR1 MNHEY, CDR2 SVGAGI. CDR3 length equals 15 residues. CDR3 in amino acids: CASSQALRVGNTIYF. In DNA, the CDR3 is TGTGCCAGCAGTCAGGCACTCAGGGTCGGAAACACCATATATTTT.

The chain uses TRBV2 and TRBJ1-4, with D uncertain. The CDR3 covers 14 residues. Looked up from germline, CDR1 is SNHLY and CDR2 is FYNNEI. V lost 3 bases and J 5 bases, leaving 10 bases between the germline ends. CDR3 protein: CASSEGRLNEKLFF. In nucleotides, the CDR3 is TGTGCCAGCAGTGAGGGGAGACTCAATGAAAAACTGTTTTTT.

To note about this clone: Germline is not matched at one junction end, which may reflect a read error. The sample holds other DNA sequences that translate to the same CDR3. This sequence joins TRBV6-5 and TRBJ2-1, with 8 bases lining up with TRBD2. The CDR3 sequence is 14 residues long. Germline-derived CDR1 and CDR2 are MNHEY and SVGAGI. The CDR3 region has the DNA TGTGCCAGCAGGTCTAGCGGGTTCTCCAATGAACAGTTCTTC. Translation: CASRSSGFSNEQFF.

There are a few counts of this clone. The J gene is TRBJ2-7, the V gene TRBV29-1; D possibly corresponds to TRBD2 (6 bases). Germline lookup yields CDR1 SQVTM and CDR2 ANQGSEA. The CDR3 is 13 amino acids. V shed 3 bases and J shed 5 bases, with 14 bases lying between them. The DNA of the CDR3 is TGCAGCGTTGAGTCTCCAGGGAGGAACGAGCAGTACTTC. It yields the protein CSVESPGRNEQYF.

This sequence joins TRBV28 and TRBJ2-2; TRBD1 matches at 9 bases. After removal of 4 bases from V and 1 base from J, the junction contained 7 bases not matched to a gene. CDR1 and CDR2 (germline): MDHEN, SYDVKM. The CDR3 runs 17 residues. CDR3 nucleotides: TGTGCCAGCAGTTCCTCTAGGACAGGGGAGAACACCGGGGAGCTGTTTTTT. Its protein is CASSSSRTGENTGELFF.

V usage is TRBV12-5 and J usage is TRBJ1-5; the match to TRBD1 covers 7 bases. This CDR3 region has 15 residues. The V and J ends lost 5 bases and 2 bases, in that order; junction bases with no gene match: 6. The V gene's germline CDR1 is LGHNT and CDR2 FRNRAP. Here the CDR3 reads CASGLTGVGNQPQHF. The CDR3 coding sequence is TGTGCTAGTGGTCTAACAGGGGTGGGCAATCAGCCCCAGCATTTT.

The gene calls are TRBV6-4 and TRBJ2-3; TRBD2 might be the D (6 bases). V was trimmed by 6 bases and J by 1 base, leaving 14 bases between them. Per the germline V gene, CDR1 is MRHNA and CDR2 is SNTAGT. This CDR3 is built from 15 residues. In DNA form, the CDR3 reads TGTGCCAGCAGGCCCCGGGACTTAGGCACAGATACGCAGTATTTT. This translates into CASRPRDLGTDTQYF.

This rearrangement joins TRBV4-2 to TRBJ1-2; unclear D gene. The V gene's germline CDR1 is LGHNA and CDR2 YNFKEQ. Trimming stripped 0 bases from V and 4 bases from J, with 12 bases between. The CDR3 covers 15 residues. CDR3 bases: TGTGCCAGCAGCCAAGATTTGGCAGGATCCTATGGCTACACCTTC. This codes for CASSQDLAGSYGYTF.

This chain connects TRBV7-9 to TRBJ2-1, with D perhaps matching TRBD1 (6 bases). Germline V gene lookup returns CDR1 SEHNR and CDR2 FQNEAQ (reference sequence). The CDR3 loop spans 15 amino acids. The V and J ends lost 4 bases and 0 bases respectively, with 10 bases between them. The CDR3 spells CASSSGHISYNEQFF. In nucleotides, the CDR3 is TGTGCCAGCAGCTCGGGACACATCTCCTACAATGAGCAGTTCTTC.

Regarding this clone: This specimen includes other DNA sequences encoding the same CDR3. V gene TRBV7-9 combines with J gene TRBJ1-1, with unresolved D. The CDR3 loop spans 13 amino acids. Germline V gene lookup returns CDR1 SEHNR and CDR2 FQNEAQ (reference sequence). V shed 1 base and J shed 1 base, with 4 bases lying between them. The CDR3 bases are TGTGCCAGCAGCTTAGGGCAGAACACTGAAGCTTTCTTT. Protein sequence: CASSLGQNTEAFF.

The V gene is TRBV6-5, the J gene TRBJ2-7; 10 nucleotides line up with TRBD2. Germline lookup yields CDR1 MNHEY and CDR2 SVGAGI. The CDR3 runs to 14 residues. V shed 8 bases, J shed 6 bases, and the junction held 10 bases outside the gene matches. The CDR3 nucleotides read TGTGCCAGCTGTCTAGCGGGAGATAGAGGCGAGCAGTACTTC. Encoded protein: CASCLAGDRGEQYF.